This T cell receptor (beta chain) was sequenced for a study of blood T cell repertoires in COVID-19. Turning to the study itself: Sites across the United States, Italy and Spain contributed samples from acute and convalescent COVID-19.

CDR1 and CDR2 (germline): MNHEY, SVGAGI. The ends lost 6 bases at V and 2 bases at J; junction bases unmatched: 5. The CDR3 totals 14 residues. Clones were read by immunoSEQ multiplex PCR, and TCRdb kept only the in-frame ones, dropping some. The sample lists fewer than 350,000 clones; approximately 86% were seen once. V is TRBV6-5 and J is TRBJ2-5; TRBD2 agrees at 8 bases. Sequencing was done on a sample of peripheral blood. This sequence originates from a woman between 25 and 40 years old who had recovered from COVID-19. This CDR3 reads CASSRGGGQETQYF. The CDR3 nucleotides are TGTGCCAGCAGCCGGGGGGGAGGGCAAGAGACCCAGTACTTC.